The source of this T cell receptor beta chain is a study of blood T cell repertoires in COVID-19. Whole-study context: COVID-19 samples, acute and convalescent, were from the United States, Italy and Spain.

The Seattle patients, enrolled during active infection, were followed longitudinally. Original handling: Estimates of nucleated cell counts were drawn from the amplification of reference gene primers. Clones were read by immunoSEQ multiplex PCR, and TCRdb kept only the in-frame ones, dropping some. The DNA was the basis for D and trimming; V, J and clone size are from that table. The sample contains some 90,000 clones, roughly 90% of which appear only once. With V trimmed by 2 bases and J by 4 bases, 14 bases remained unmatched. The CDR3 is 18 amino acids. Germline-derived CDR1 and CDR2 are LGHNA and YNFKEQ.

The sequenced sample was peripheral blood. The V and J genes are TRBV4-2 and TRBJ1-1; 9 bases line up with TRBD1. This sequence was found in a man between 50 and 59 years old with COVID-19, enrolled during active disease. The CDR3 region is CASSQSPGTGIVGTEAFF. In DNA, the CDR3 is TGTGCCAGCAGCCAATCACCCGGGACAGGGATTGTAGGCACTGAAGCTTTCTTT.